Listed below are T cell receptor beta chains from one sample, sequenced in a study of cytomegalovirus exposure and HLA in healthy donors. TCRdb keeps only in-frame clones here, not all; method: immunoSEQ multiplex PCR. The data contain roughly 150,000 clones, around 65% of them singletons. Sequenced: PBMCs. These receptors were taken from a woman aged 30 to 39 in good health and CMV-seropositive. Both conserved end residues are trimmed from each CDR3. Each record gives: J gene, V gene, CDR3 length, CDR3 protein.

J: TRBJ1-1
V: TRBV18
length: 13
CDR3: ASSRVTGANTEAF

J: TRBJ1-3
V: TRBV7-6
length: 14
CDR3: ASSPAGDLGGNTIY

J: TRBJ2-3
V: TRBV10-2
length: 12
CDR3: ASSVSGATDTQY

J: TRBJ2-7
V: TRBV4-1
length: 11
CDR3: ASSRGGADEQY

J: TRBJ1-1
V: TRBV9
length: 13
CDR3: ASSPDRGVVAEAF

J: TRBJ1-5
V: TRBV2
length: 12
CDR3: ASSEAPGGQPQH

J: TRBJ2-7
V: TRBV9
length: 13
CDR3: ASSVVSGGIGEQY

J: TRBJ1-4
V: TRBV6-1
length: 12
CDR3: ATGRTGTNEKLF

J: TRBJ1-5
V: TRBV4-1
length: 14
CDR3: ASSPEGEGLNQPQH

J: TRBJ1-2
V: TRBV14
length: 12
CDR3: ASSQSGQPYGYT

J: TRBJ2-7
V: TRBV10-3
length: 15
CDR3: AISGPRDKYSSYEQY

J: TRBJ2-7
V: TRBV4-2
length: 13
CDR3: ASSTAGLASSEQY

J: TRBJ1-4
V: TRBV6-8
length: 13
CDR3: ASPGRGLTNEKLF

J: TRBJ1-4
V: TRBV16
length: 13
CDR3: ASSQYSQRNEKLF

J: TRBJ1-4
V: TRBV10-3
length: 13
CDR3: AISEPSDRPGEPF

J: TRBJ2-7
V: TRBV6-6
length: 13
CDR3: ASSYSTGSTYEQY

J: TRBJ1-6
V: TRBV5-1
length: 12
CDR3: ASSLGTGDSPLH

J: TRBJ2-7
V: TRBV15
length: 11
CDR3: ATRSGSSYEQY

J: TRBJ1-3
V: TRBV29-1
length: 11
CDR3: SVDRESGNTIY

J: TRBJ1-4
V: TRBV29-1
length: 14
CDR3: SVLLTTGGDYEKLF

J: TRBJ1-5
V: TRBV19
length: 10
CDR3: ASSIGVQPQH

J: TRBJ1-5
V: TRBV7-9
length: 11
CDR3: ASSLGQGQPQH

J: TRBJ2-1
V: TRBV7-6
length: 14
CDR3: ASSLRLAGELNEQF

J: TRBJ1-3
V: TRBV28
length: 11
CDR3: ASSKDRGDTIY

J: TRBJ1-1
V: TRBV5-6
length: 14
CDR3: ASRKGVGQGNTEAF

J: TRBJ1-2
V: TRBV2
length: 11
CDR3: ASRADRGGGYT

J: TRBJ1-5
V: TRBV19
length: 14
CDR3: ASQRTATFSNQPQH

J: TRBJ1-2
V: TRBV11-2
length: 13
CDR3: ASSLGRGRGYGYT

J: TRBJ2-1
V: TRBV23-1
length: 15
CDR3: ASTRTPGRNAYNEQF

J: TRBJ1-1
V: TRBV7-2
length: 13
CDR3: ASNTRDRGNTEAF

J: TRBJ2-1
V: TRBV18
length: 12
CDR3: ASSSGTANNEQF

J: TRBJ1-2
V: TRBV5-6
length: 13
CDR3: ASSLDRLPRTGYT

J: TRBJ2-4
V: TRBV2
length: 14
CDR3: ASSDLAGGLENIQY

J: TRBJ2-7
V: TRBV5-6
length: 16
CDR3: ASSPGLAGGPNDYEQY

J: TRBJ2-7
V: TRBV18
length: 13
CDR3: ASSPAGTGSYEQY

J: TRBJ1-2
V: TRBV2
length: 12
CDR3: ASSPDRSNYGYT

J: TRBJ2-1
V: TRBV2
length: 11
CDR3: ASLPGRRDEQF

J: TRBJ1-1
V: TRBV6-5
length: 13
CDR3: ASSSPGGGSTEAF

J: TRBJ1-1
V: TRBV13
length: 12
CDR3: ASSLGSGNTEAF

J: TRBJ1-1
V: TRBV5-1
length: 12
CDR3: ASSSTTVNTEAF

J: TRBJ1-1
V: TRBV29-1
length: 11
CDR3: SSSRGSDTEAF

J: TRBJ2-7
V: TRBV30
length: 13
CDR3: AWRGTSGGAGEQY

J: TRBJ2-5
V: TRBV4-2
length: 14
CDR3: ASSQGSSAGSETQY

J: TRBJ1-2
V: TRBV7-2
length: 13
CDR3: ASSLVGQGYYGYT

J: TRBJ2-3
V: TRBV4-1
length: 13
CDR3: ASSQGTRSTDTQY

J: TRBJ2-3
V: TRBV14
length: 10
CDR3: ASSQSGDTQY

J: TRBJ2-5
V: TRBV5-1
length: 12
CDR3: ASSLGTSQETQY

J: TRBJ2-3
V: TRBV14
length: 15
CDR3: ASSQALPGLITDTQY

J: TRBJ1-2
V: TRBV6-5
length: 11
CDR3: ASSPDPGRGYT

J: TRBJ2-3
V: TRBV29-1
length: 12
CDR3: SVGAGTSTDTQY